Below, 27 T cell receptor beta chains from the same sample are listed, as sequenced in a study of cytomegalovirus exposure and HLA in healthy donors. Amplification used 60 Vbeta primers and 13 Jbeta primers. The data were produced by immunoSEQ multiplex PCR, yet TCRdb's version contains in-frame clones alone and is incomplete. The data hold around 180,000 clones, with around 77% observed a single time. Sequencing was carried out using PBMCs. The receptors originated from a man in his sixties in good health and CMV-seronegative.

The chain links TRBV9 to TRBJ2-7, with TRBD1 matching over 7 bases. The germline V gene encodes CDR1 SGDLS and CDR2 YYNGEE. After removal of 3 bases from V and 5 bases from J, the junction contained 8 bases not matched to a gene. The CDR3 is 14 residues long. In DNA form, the CDR3 reads TGTGCCAGCAGCGGACGGGACAGTCCCCACGAGCAGTACTTC. This codes for CASSGRDSPHEQYF.

This chain joins TRBV6-1 and TRBJ2-7; the match to TRBD2 covers 7 bases. The CDR3 has 15 amino acids. The junction had 7 bases not matched to a gene; V was cut back by 5 bases and J by 0 bases. Germline CDR1 and CDR2: MNHNS and SASEGT. Written as DNA, the CDR3 is TGTGCCAGCAGTCCGGGACTAAGAAGCTCCTACGAGCAGTACTTC. Encoded protein: CASSPGLRSSYEQYF.

The chain links TRBV7-9 to TRBJ1-1, with D unresolved. V gave up 8 bases and J gave up 1 base, with 11 bases separating them. Germline-derived CDR1 and CDR2 are SEHNR and FQNEAQ (reference sequence). This CDR3 comprises 13 residues. The DNA of the CDR3 is TGTGCCAGCTTGCGGCACGAGAACACTGAAGCTTTCTTT. Translated, it gives CASLRHENTEAFF.

The rearrangement uses TRBV6-5 and TRBJ1-5; TRBD1 aligns across 8 bases. Germline V lookup: CDR1 MNHEY, CDR2 SVGAGI. Unmatched junction bases numbered 6, after V lost 6 bases and J lost 5 bases. The CDR3 length is 14 residues. The CDR3 sequence is CASSPGQGYQPQHF. Written as DNA, the CDR3 is TGTGCCAGCAGCCCCGGACAGGGTTATCAGCCCCAGCATTTT.

V gene TRBV4-3 combines with J gene TRBJ2-7, with D perhaps matching TRBD2 (5 bases). This CDR3 is 14 amino acids long. Germline assignment: CDR1 LGHNA and CDR2 YSLEER. Trimming cost V 1 base and J 2 bases, with 9 bases left between them. The CDR3 DNA reads as TGCGCCAGCAGCCAAGGCTACGGGACCTACGAGCAGTACTTC. Protein sequence: CASSQGYGTYEQYF.

This clone occurred a few times. V usage is TRBV30 and J usage is TRBJ2-3, with TRBD2 matching 14 bases. The CDR3 has 14 amino acids. Unmatched junction bases numbered 2, after V lost 5 bases and J lost 4 bases. CDR1 GTSNPN and CDR2 SVGIG come from the germline V gene (reference sequence). In nucleotides, the CDR3 is TGTGCCTGGGGGACTAGCGGGAGCGCAGATACGCAGTATTTT. Translation gives CAWGTSGSADTQYF.

The gene calls are TRBV27 and TRBJ1-5; perhaps TRBD1 as D (6 bases). This CDR3 has 17 amino acids. Between the trimmed V and J ends, which lost 5 bases and 6 bases, there was a span of 23 bases. Germline values: CDR1 MNHEY, CDR2 SMNVEV (reference sequence). CDR3 residues: CASSPTPGQRALQPQHF. CDR3 nucleotide sequence: TGTGCCAGCAGTCCAACACCGGGACAACGGGCTCTTCAGCCCCAGCATTTT.

The rearrangement uses TRBV5-6 and TRBJ2-3; 13 positions match TRBD2. This CDR3 comprises 15 residues. V dropped 6 bases and J dropped 4; count of bases not matched to a gene: 5. CDR1 is SGHDT, CDR2 YYEEEE, per germline. The CDR3 region is CASNGLAGAADTQYF. The CDR3 DNA is TGTGCCAGCAACGGACTAGCGGGGGCGGCAGATACGCAGTATTTT.

J is TRBJ2-7 and V is TRBV6-6; TRBD1 matches 9 bases. The CDR3 sequence is 16 residues long. From germline, CDR1 is MNHNY and CDR2 SVGAGI (reference sequence). The ends lost 5 bases at V and 3 bases at J; junction bases unmatched: 11. For the CDR3, the DNA is TGTGCCAGCAGTGTAACAGTACAGGGGGCGAACTACGAGCAGTACTTC. Its protein is CASSVTVQGANYEQYF.

This rearrangement joins TRBV19 to TRBJ1-1; D call uncertain. Germline V CDR1 and CDR2: LNHDA, SQIVND (reference sequence). Trimming cost V 7 bases and J 2 bases, with 11 bases left between them. CDR3 size: 13 residues. CDR3 bases: TGTGCCAGTACGGGGAGGGTTAACACTGAAGCTTTCTTT. This codes for CASTGRVNTEAFF.

CDR3 bases: TGTGCCAGCCGCTTAGGGGAGGGACTCAATGAGCAGTTCTTC. Translating it yields CASRLGEGLNEQFF. This chain connects TRBV2 to TRBJ2-1; 7 bases are a match to TRBD2. In germline, CDR1 is SNHLY, CDR2 FYNNEI. This CDR3 spans 14 amino acids. The trim removed 8 bases at V and 6 bases at J, leaving 10 bases unmatched. Filled out from reference TRBV2 and TRBJ2-1, the complete variable domain reads EPEVTQTPSHQVTQMGQEVILRCVPISNHLYFYWYRQILGQKVEFLVSFYNNEISEKSEIFDDQFSVERPDGSNFTLKIRSTKLEDSAMYFCASRLGEGLNEQFFGPGTRLTVL.

This clone has only a few counts. The V gene is TRBV2, the J gene TRBJ2-5; 14 nucleotides agree with TRBD2. The V segment lost 6 bases and the J segment 5 bases; nucleotides outside the gene matches: 11. Germline CDR1 and CDR2: SNHLY and FYNNEI. This CDR3 comprises 17 residues. The DNA for the CDR3 is TGTGCCAGCAGGGCGACTAGCGGGGGGGAAGAGGGGGAGACCCAGTACTTC. It specifies CASRATSGGEEGETQYF.

This clone was seen once. The rearrangement uses TRBV4-2 and TRBJ1-2, with D hard to call. CDR1 and CDR2 from the germline V gene are LGHNA and YNFKEQ. The V gene lost 0 bases and the J gene lost 4 bases, with 18 bases spanning the gap. The CDR3 sequence is 17 residues long. CDR3 residues: CASSQDEANVPLYGYTF. In nucleotides, the CDR3 is TGTGCCAGCAGCCAAGATGAGGCAAATGTGCCTCTCTATGGCTACACCTTC.

The gene calls are TRBV5-4 and TRBJ1-4; no reliable D call. Looked up from germline, CDR1 is SGHNT and CDR2 is YYREEE (reference sequence). Trimming pared 0 bases from V and 6 bases from J, leaving 6 bases between. This CDR3 region has 13 residues. The CDR3 DNA sequence: TGTGCCAGCAGCTTGGTTCATGATGAAAAACTGTTTTTT. This gives the protein CASSLVHDEKLFF.

Remarks on this clone: The junction shows a germline mismatch at one end, possibly a read error. The CDR3 region has the DNA TGCAGCGTTGAAGATCTCAGTGCGGGCTTCCCCCATTTT. This translates into CSVEDLSAGFPHF. The V gene is TRBV29-1, the J gene TRBJ2-3, with a possible D match to TRBD2 (5 bases). The germline V gene has CDR1 SQVTM and CDR2 ANQGSEA. The CDR3 sequence is 13 residues long.

V is TRBV7-8 and J is TRBJ2-7; D is unresolved. Trimming pared 1 base from V and 7 bases from J, leaving 11 bases between. CDR3 length equals 13 residues. The germline V gene has CDR1 SGHVS and CDR2 FQNEAQ. CDR3 region: CASSLGGFIEQYF. In nucleotides, the CDR3 is TGTGCCAGCAGCTTAGGCGGTTTTATTGAGCAGTACTTC.

V usage is TRBV29-1 and J usage is TRBJ2-1; 16 nucleotides match TRBD2. Germline V gives CDR1 SQVTM, CDR2 ANQGSEA. This CDR3 comprises 15 residues. The ends lost 4 bases at V and 13 bases at J; junction bases unmatched: 10. DNA for the CDR3: TGCAGCGTTGGGGGGACTAGCGGGGGGGCCTTGGGCCAGTTCTTC. Translated, it gives CSVGGTSGGALGQFF.

This clone was counted a few times. V is TRBV2 and J is TRBJ2-7, with 7 bases identical to TRBD2. Unmatched junction bases numbered 9, after V lost 4 bases and J lost 6 bases. The germline gives CDR1 SNHLY, CDR2 FYNNEI. The length of the CDR3 is 14 residues. CDR3 region: CASSALAGVGEQYF. The CDR3 region has the DNA TGTGCCAGCAGTGCGTTGGCGGGGGTTGGCGAGCAGTACTTC.

J is TRBJ1-1 and V is TRBV5-1; 7 bases line up with TRBD1. Germline values: CDR1 SGHRS, CDR2 YFSETQ. The CDR3 runs to 16 residues. V gave up 5 bases and J gave up 0 bases; unmatched junction bases: 10. CDR3 sequence reads: CASSPGTARMNTEAFF. The CDR3 DNA follows: TGCGCCAGCAGTCCCGGGACAGCGAGAATGAACACTGAAGCTTTCTTT. Filled out from reference TRBV5-1 and TRBJ1-1, the complete variable domain reads KAGVTQTPRYLIKTRGQQVTLSCSPISGHRSVSWYQQTPGQGLQFLFEYFSETQRNKGNFPGRFSGRQFSNSRSEMNVSTLELGDSALYLCASSPGTARMNTEAFFGQGTRLTVV.

The chain links TRBV29-1 to TRBJ2-5; the match to TRBD1 covers 8 bases. The CDR3 length is 13 residues. Germline V gene lookup returns CDR1 SQVTM and CDR2 ANQGSEA. With 5 bases clipped from V and 5 bases from J, the junction kept 7 bases outside the gene matches. The CDR3 nucleotides are TGCAGCGTTAAAGGACAGGGCTGGGAGACCCAGTACTTC. This sequence encodes CSVKGQGWETQYF.

This clone has a handful of counts. The chain links TRBV27 to TRBJ2-7, with 11 bases that match TRBD1. The CDR3 is made up of 15 amino acids. CDR1 MNHEY and CDR2 SMNVEV come from the germline V gene (reference sequence). With 4 bases clipped from V and 0 bases from J, the junction kept 2 bases outside the gene matches. The chain's CDR3 is CASSSGQGGSYEQYF. In DNA, the CDR3 is TGTGCCAGCAGTTCGGGACAGGGGGGCTCCTACGAGCAGTACTTC.

The chain employs TRBV4-2 and TRBJ1-2; the match to TRBD1 covers 12 bases. After removal of 4 bases from V and 7 bases from J, the junction contained 10 bases not matched to a gene. The CDR3 extends over 16 amino acids. CDR1 is LGHNA and CDR2 is YNFKEQ in the germline V gene. CDR3 region: CASSPKLGTGGGGYTF. The CDR3 DNA reads TGTGCCAGCAGCCCAAAATTGGGGACAGGGGGCGGTGGCTACACCTTC.

This clone has a single count. CDR3 DNA: TGTGCCAGCAGCTCCGGACTAGCGGGGGGTTTGGGAGATACGCAGTATTTT. Translation gives CASSSGLAGGLGDTQYF. The rearrangement links TRBV5-4 to TRBJ2-3; TRBD2 aligns across 14 bases. Trimming took 3 bases from V and 5 from J; bases not matched to a gene: 8. The CDR3 is 17 amino acids. Germline loops: CDR1 SGHNT, CDR2 YYREEE (reference sequence). Using reference TRBV5-4 and TRBJ2-3 for the parts outside the CDR3, the full variable domain is ETGVTQSPTHLIKTRGQQVTLRCSSQSGHNTVSWYQQALGQGPQFIFQYYREEENGRGNFPPRFSGLQFPNYSSELNVNALELDDSALYLCASSSGLAGGLGDTQYFGPGTRLTVL.

J is TRBJ1-1 and V is TRBV5-6; D is unclear. The CDR3 consists of 14 residues. V was pared by 4 bases and J by 4 bases, with 14 bases between. From germline, CDR1 is SGHDT and CDR2 YYEEEE. The CDR3 DNA is TGTGCCAGCAGCCACCTTGGGCCCCTCACTGAAGCTTTCTTT. The encoded protein is CASSHLGPLTEAFF.

The rearrangement links TRBV19 to TRBJ1-1; D gene ambiguous. CDR3 length: 13 amino acids. Germline V gives CDR1 LNHDA, CDR2 SQIVND (reference sequence). V was cut by 5 bases and J by 0 bases, with 7 bases left in between. The CDR3 DNA reads as TGTGCCAGTAGTGTCCAGATGAACACTGAAGCTTTCTTT. Translation gives CASSVQMNTEAFF.

The V gene is TRBV5-1, the J gene TRBJ1-1; TRBD1 agrees at 8 bases. Germline trimming cut 1 base from V and 1 base from J; bases unmatched to any gene: 6. The CDR3 loop spans 16 amino acids. Germline V CDR1 and CDR2: SGHRS, YFSETQ. DNA of the CDR3: TGCGCCAGCAGCTTGACAGGGGGGCAGGGGAACACTGAAGCTTTCTTT. Its protein product is CASSLTGGQGNTEAFF.

The genes are TRBV29-1 and TRBJ2-4; 7 nucleotides agree with TRBD1. CDR1 is SQVTM and CDR2 is ANQGSEA in the germline V gene. V was clipped by 7 bases and J by 4 bases; unmatched bases: 4. The CDR3 spans 12 residues. For the CDR3, the DNA is TGCAGCGCCGGGACAGAGAAAAACATTCAGTACTTC. Protein sequence: CSAGTEKNIQYF. Drawing the rest from reference TRBV29-1 and TRBJ2-4, the complete variable domain is SAVISQKPSRDICQRGTSLTIQCQVDSQVTMMFWYRQQPGQSLTLIATANQGSEATYESGFVIDKFPISRPNLTFSTLTVSNMSPEDSSIYLCSAGTEKNIQYFGAGTRLSVL.